Below, 8 T cell receptor beta chains from the same sample are listed, as sequenced in a study of blood T cell repertoires in COVID-19. Sequencing used immunoSEQ multiplex PCR; TCRdb keeps in-frame clones, though not all of them. This table holds roughly 280,000 clones, less than 90% found once. The sample taken for sequencing was peripheral blood. The receptors were sampled from a man aged 30 to 45 with active or convalescent COVID-19.

The chain couples TRBV4-3 to TRBJ2-7; 7 bases line up with TRBD1. This CDR3 comprises 15 residues. Trimming removed 2 bases from V and 4 bases from J; junction bases left unmatched: 8. Germline loops: CDR1 LGHNA, CDR2 YSLEER. Here the CDR3 reads CASSQLPEGAYEQYF. The CDR3, as DNA: TGCGCCAGCAGCCAACTCCCAGAGGGGGCTTACGAGCAGTACTTC.

The chain recombines TRBV3-1 (or the pseudogene TRBV3-2) with TRBJ1-4; a weak D match, TRBD1 (6 bases). V lost 5 bases to trimming and J lost 2 bases, with 18 bases between them. CDR1 is LGHDT, CDR2 YNNKEL, per germline (reference sequence). CDR3 size: 17 residues. The CDR3 region has the DNA TGTGCCAGCAGCTGGGACACCAACCTTCGCACTAATGAAAAACTGTTTTTT. Its translation is CASSWDTNLRTNEKLFF.

The chain joins TRBV2 to TRBJ2-7; D unclear. CDR3 length equals 14 residues. Germline-derived CDR1 and CDR2 are SNHLY and FYNNEI. Trimming took 6 bases from V and 3 from J, leaving 15 bases between them. The CDR3 sequence: CASSHPGTNYEQYF. The CDR3 DNA reads as TGTGCCAGCAGCCACCCGGGTACGAACTACGAGCAGTACTTC.

This chain uses TRBV7-9 with TRBJ2-7, with D perhaps TRBD2 (6 bases). CDR3 length: 11 amino acids. In germline, CDR1 is SEHNR, CDR2 FQNEAQ (reference sequence). Trimming left V 5 bases short and J 4 bases short, with 6 bases between. The DNA for the CDR3 is TGTGCCAGCAGCCGGGAGTACGAGCAGTACTTC. Translation gives CASSREYEQYF. The full variable domain, its missing parts supplied by reference TRBV7-9 and TRBJ2-7, is DTGVSQNPRHKITKRGQNVTFRCDPISEHNRLYWYRQTLGQGPEFLTYFQNEAQLEKSRLLSDRFSAERPKGSFSTLEIQRTEQGDSAMYLCASSREYEQYFGPGTRLTVT.

CDR3 sequence reads: CASAQGQGGEQYF. The CDR3 DNA follows: TGTGCCAGCGCCCAGGGACAGGGTGGCGAGCAGTACTTC. This chain links TRBV27 with TRBJ2-7; 9 bases fit TRBD1. Trimming removed 8 bases from V and 6 bases from J; junction bases left unmatched: 8. The germline V gene encodes CDR1 MNHEY and CDR2 SMNVEV (reference sequence). The CDR3 loop spans 13 amino acids.

The chain links TRBV3-1 (or the pseudogene TRBV3-2) to TRBJ2-3; 8 positions agree with TRBD2. After removal of 7 bases from V and 1 base from J, the junction contained 10 bases not matched to a gene. CDR3 size: 16 residues. From germline, CDR1 is LGHDT and CDR2 YNNKEL (reference sequence). The CDR3 is CASTPLARGGTDTQYF. The CDR3 bases are TGTGCCAGCACCCCATTGGCGCGGGGGGGCACAGATACGCAGTATTTT.

The chain recombines TRBV2 with TRBJ1-2; the match to TRBD1 covers 7 bases. The length of the CDR3 is 14 residues. V lost 1 base and J lost 7; bases outside the gene matches: 6. Germline V gene data show CDR1 as SNHLY and CDR2 as FYNNEI. CDR3 sequence reads: CASSEGRGSAGYTF. CDR3 sequence (DNA): TGTGCCAGCAGTGAAGGCAGGGGGTCTGCTGGCTACACCTTC.

CDR3 DNA sequence: TGTGCCAGCAGCGGGAGGGCCGTGGGAGTTTCTTACTACACCTTC. This translates into CASSGRAVGVSYYTF. The chain is built from TRBV5-4 and TRBJ1-2; D not resolved. V was shortened by 4 bases and J by 10 bases, with 23 bases between the two germline ends. Germline assignment: CDR1 SGHNT and CDR2 YYREEE (reference sequence). CDR3 length: 15 amino acids.